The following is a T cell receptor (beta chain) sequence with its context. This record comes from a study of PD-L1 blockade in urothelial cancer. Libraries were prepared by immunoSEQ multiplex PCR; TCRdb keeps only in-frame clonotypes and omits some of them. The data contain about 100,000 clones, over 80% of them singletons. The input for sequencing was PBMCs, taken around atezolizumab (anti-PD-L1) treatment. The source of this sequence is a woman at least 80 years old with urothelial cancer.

Written as DNA, the CDR3 is TGTGCCAGCAGTGAATACGGGGGGGGAGGGGCCAACGTCCTGACTTTC. Translating it yields CASSEYGGGGANVLTF. The V and J genes are TRBV25-1 and TRBJ2-6, with 8 bases aligning to TRBD2. This CDR3 has 16 amino acids. The germline CDR1 and CDR2 sequences are MGHDK and SYGVNS. Trimming took 0 bases from V and 4 from J; bases not matched to a gene: 2.